This TCR beta chain was sequenced for a study of T cells in narcolepsy. Study summary: Donors had narcolepsy type 1 or type 2, or were healthy controls.

TCRdb keeps only in-frame clones here, not all; method: immunoSEQ multiplex PCR. Here the sample spans about 24,000 clones, less than 70% being singletons. Study-wide points: Comparing one patient's CSF and blood CD4+ clonotypes highlighted HCRT- and TRIB2-specific autoreactive clonotypes.

Points on this clone: The antigen is not known.

The origin of this receptor is a human donor in good health. Material for sequencing was memory (CD45RA-) CD4+ T cells from blood.

The CDR3 sequence is CASSQDYRVYGYTF. CDR3 sequence (DNA): TGCGCCAGCAGCCAAGACTACCGAGTCTATGGCTACACCTTC. V is TRBV4-3 and J is TRBJ1-2; no clear D gene. Germline lookup yields CDR1 LGHNA and CDR2 YSLEER. V lost 0 bases and J lost 4, with 9 bases in between. This CDR3 contains 14 residues.